These T cell receptor beta chains were read from a single sample in a study of blood T cell repertoires in COVID-19. TCRdb's copy holds only in-frame clones and misses some; the assay was immunoSEQ multiplex PCR. The data show some 240,000 clones, with 82% seen just once and roughly an eighth held by the top ten. The sequenced material came from peripheral blood. The receptors here all came from a woman aged 55-70 years with active or convalescent COVID-19. Both conserved end residues are part of each CDR3. Fields, in order: J gene, V gene, CDR3 protein.

>TRBJ2-7|TRBV6-4
CASREVLEGTHEQYF
>TRBJ2-7|TRBV5-5
CASSFRGDPAYEQYF
>TRBJ1-2|TRBV6-5
CASTRDRASYGGYTF
>TRBJ1-1|TRBV6-4
CASPGPLTGDTEAFF
>TRBJ1-2|TRBV5-8
CASSLGQKNYGYTF
>TRBJ2-1|TRBV5-1
CASSFGGSSYNEQFF
>TRBJ1-2|TRBV27
CASRTSRGNYGYTF
>TRBJ1-3|TRBV7-9
CASSPDRAGNTIYF
>TRBJ1-3|TRBV5-1
CASSLDRGSPGATIYF
>TRBJ2-3|TRBV7-6
CASSPDSRTSTDTQYF
>TRBJ1-2|TRBV6-5
CASRDRRIYGYTF
>TRBJ1-2|TRBV30
CAWSVWEGGYTF
>TRBJ2-5|TRBV3-1/TRBV3-2
CASSPVRGTSRSQETQYF
>TRBJ1-6|TRBV6-6
CASSLVGGGNSPLHF
>TRBJ1-2|TRBV5-4
CASSSEGTAKGYTF
>TRBJ1-2|TRBV3-1/TRBV3-2
CASSLRLDGYTF
>TRBJ2-5|TRBV4-1
CASSQGKGTGGEETQYF
>TRBJ1-4|TRBV5-5
CASSLERGRPNEKLFF
>TRBJ1-4|TRBV12-3/TRBV12-4
CASSYRGGEKLFF
>TRBJ2-3|TRBV9
CASSLTSGTDTQYF
>TRBJ2-7|TRBV7-9
CASSFPGQGFYEQYF
>TRBJ1-5|TRBV6-6
CASTTGQGIFQPQHF
>TRBJ2-5|TRBV19
CASSIVSSGQETQYF
>TRBJ1-1|TRBV27
CASSTGQGSGAFF
>TRBJ2-2|TRBV9
CASSVVPTAGELFF
>TRBJ1-2|TRBV2
CASTQGARGYTF
>TRBJ1-2|TRBV29-1
CSVRGQGKGYTF
>TRBJ1-3|TRBV2
CASSGRTGGYTIYF
>TRBJ1-1|TRBV2
CASSEGLMNTEAFF
>TRBJ2-5|TRBV5-1
CASSPGTTSQETQYF
>TRBJ1-1|TRBV6-5
CASSATGVAEAFF
>TRBJ1-4|TRBV19
CASTSSRWGATNEKLFF
>TRBJ1-1|TRBV7-9
CASSLVPNQAEAFF
>TRBJ2-1|TRBV14
CASSGLRGGLGNEQFF
>TRBJ1-1|TRBV7-9
CASWGGVNTEAFF
>TRBJ2-1|TRBV11-3
CASSFGDTYSYNEQFF
>TRBJ2-1|TRBV10-1
CASSDRLAGFSGSYNEQFF
>TRBJ2-3|TRBV5-1
CASSTSGGLNTQYF
>TRBJ1-1|TRBV10-3
CAIKAGNGAANTEAFF
>TRBJ1-2|TRBV19
CASSRDTNYGYTF
>TRBJ2-2|TRBV11-2
CASSLGLAGLGELFF
>TRBJ2-1|TRBV28
CASSSLSGVGQFF
>TRBJ1-2|TRBV4-2
CASSQDLTGTYGYTF
>TRBJ2-6|TRBV19
CASSRPHSGANVLTF
>TRBJ1-3|TRBV6-5
CATEDRAGNTIYF
>TRBJ1-1|TRBV2
CASSEGWGAEAFF
>TRBJ2-5|TRBV4-3
CASSLVVKETQYF
>TRBJ2-6|TRBV23-1
CASSHRGGVTGANVLTF
>TRBJ2-1|TRBV19
CASSIVWGDDNEQFF
>TRBJ1-2|TRBV6-5
CASSYSGGTTSGYTF
>TRBJ2-5|TRBV12-3/TRBV12-4
CASSSRVGETQYF
>TRBJ2-7|TRBV19
CASTQSAFPGQAAYEQYF
>TRBJ2-5|TRBV7-2
CASSLQSSGGAGETQYF
>TRBJ1-1|TRBV5-6
CASSKNSLNTEAFF
>TRBJ1-4|TRBV18
CASSPSAQGNEKLFF